One and the same sample provided the 32 T cell receptor beta chains below, sequenced in a study of long-term antiretroviral therapy in people with HIV. At survey level, the immunoSEQ assay was run in its v3.0 version. Produced via immunoSEQ multiplex PCR; TCRdb's table is partial and in-frame only. The sample lists 30,000 to 40,000 clones, 60% to 85% occurring once. The specimen comprised unsorted PBMCs, sampled 3.1 years after starting antiretroviral therapy. Receptors originate from a woman between 50 and 59 years old with HIV.

V gene TRBV27 combines with J gene TRBJ2-1; 14 bases line up with TRBD2. Trimming removed 2 bases from V and 8 bases from J; junction bases left unmatched: 5. Germline values: CDR1 MNHEY, CDR2 SMNVEV (reference sequence). The CDR3 has 16 amino acids. CDR3 nucleotide sequence: TGTGCCAGCAGTTTACTCGGGACTAGCGGGGGATATGAGCAGTTCTTC. This encodes CASSLLGTSGGYEQFF.

This clone was observed a handful of times. The chain couples TRBV6-1 to TRBJ2-7; TRBD2 is a possible D gene (6 bases). The germline V and J ends were trimmed by 7 bases and 4 bases, with 14 bases remaining between them. The CDR3 is made up of 13 amino acids. The germline CDR1 and CDR2 sequences are MNHNS and SASEGT. CDR3 sequence (DNA): TGTGCCAGCACCCTGAGTGGGGGGTACGAGCAGTACGTC. Protein product: CASTLSGGYEQYV.

The chain recombines TRBV9 with TRBJ2-7; D is unclear. The CDR3 sequence is 11 residues long. Germline-derived CDR1 and CDR2 are SGDLS and YYNGEE. V gave up 4 bases and J gave up 3 bases, with 5 bases separating them. Here the CDR3 reads CASSLNYEQYF. CDR3 DNA: TGTGCCAGCAGCTTAAACTACGAGCAGTACTTC.

The chain recombines TRBV2 with TRBJ1-2; maybe TRBD1 (5 bases). The CDR3 consists of 13 residues. Trimming removed 4 bases at V and 12 bases at J, with 18 bases between. In germline, CDR1 is SNHLY, CDR2 FYNNEI. CDR3 in amino acids: CASSGRGAGTDTF. In nucleotides, the CDR3 is TGTGCCAGCAGTGGTCGGGGCGCAGGGACGGACACCTTC.

The chain couples TRBV7-9 to TRBJ1-4; D might be TRBD1 (5 bases). V dropped 5 bases and J dropped 4 bases, with 14 bases sitting between them. The CDR3 extends over 15 amino acids. In germline, CDR1 is SEHNR, CDR2 FQNEAQ (reference sequence). The DNA for the CDR3 is TGTGCCAGCAGCCCAGGGACCCAGGGTAATGAAAAACTGTTTTTT. This codes for CASSPGTQGNEKLFF.

The chain combines TRBV6-5 with TRBJ2-1; 9 nucleotides align to TRBD2. There are 15 residues in the CDR3. V trimming: 2 bases; J trimming: 7 bases; junction bases outside the gene matches: 6. CDR1 and CDR2 (germline): MNHEY, SVGAGI. CDR3 residues: CASSYIAGVPNEQFF. As DNA, the CDR3 is TGTGCCAGCAGTTACATAGCGGGGGTCCCTAATGAGCAGTTCTTC.

The chain couples TRBV6-5 to TRBJ2-2; D gene unclear. Germline assignment: CDR1 MNHEY and CDR2 SVGAGI. Trimming removed 2 bases from V and 4 bases from J, with 5 bases in between. The CDR3 has 13 amino acids. In DNA form, the CDR3 reads TGTGCCAGCAGTTACCGTTTCACCGGGGAGCTGTTTTTT. Residues: CASSYRFTGELFF.

The genes are TRBV5-6 and TRBJ2-5, with D possibly matching TRBD1 (6 bases). Trimming pared 0 bases from V and 0 bases from J, leaving 9 bases between. CDR3 length equals 15 residues. Looked up from germline, CDR1 is SGHDT and CDR2 is YYEEEE. The CDR3 DNA reads as TGTGCCAGCAGCTTGGGGCAGGGGTACCAAGAGACCCAGTACTTC. Residues: CASSLGQGYQETQYF.

The V and J genes are TRBV15 and TRBJ2-7, with D tentatively TRBD1 or TRBD2 (5 bases each). Looked up from germline, CDR1 is LNHNV and CDR2 is YYDKDF (reference sequence). The CDR3 has 12 residues. The CDR3 sequence is CATSRGDGSLLV. The CDR3 bases are TGTGCCACCAGCAGAGGGGACGGCAGTCTCCTCGTC.

The chain is built from TRBV5-1 and TRBJ2-5; D is perhaps TRBD1 (5 bases). CDR3 length equals 13 residues. V was trimmed by 2 bases and J by 6 bases, leaving 11 bases between them. CDR1 SGHRS and CDR2 YFSETQ come from the germline V gene. This CDR3 is CASSLGVLQTQYF. CDR3 coding DNA: TGCGCCAGCAGCTTAGGGGTTCTGCAGACCCAGTACTTC.

This clone has just a few counts. This chain uses TRBV10-3 with TRBJ1-4; no definite D call. The CDR3 is made up of 16 amino acids. Trimming pared 0 bases from V and 7 bases from J, leaving 15 bases between. Germline V gene sequence: CDR1 ENHRY, CDR2 SYGVKD. CDR3 loop: CAISESLLPGGEKLFF. The CDR3 region has the DNA TGTGCCATCAGTGAGTCACTATTGCCGGGAGGTGAAAAACTGTTTTTT.

The V and J genes are TRBV6-6 and TRBJ2-1; 11 positions agree with TRBD2. Germline V gene sequence: CDR1 MNHNY, CDR2 SVGAGI (reference sequence). CDR3 length: 15 amino acids. Germline trimming cut 8 bases from V and 4 bases from J; bases unmatched to any gene: 7. This CDR3 reads CASGPSGGRYNEQFF. DNA for the CDR3: TGTGCCAGCGGTCCTAGCGGGGGGAGATACAATGAGCAGTTCTTC.

The chain links TRBV7-9 to TRBJ2-5; 8 bases line up with TRBD1. Germline V CDR1 and CDR2: SEHNR, FQNEAQ (reference sequence). The CDR3 runs to 15 residues. Germline trimming cut 1 base from V and 2 bases from J; bases unmatched to any gene: 3. The CDR3 DNA sequence: TGTGCCAGCAGCTTAGTGGACAGGGCACAAGAGACCCAGTACTTC. Translating gives CASSLVDRAQETQYF.

A few counts support this clone. The V and J genes are TRBV5-1 and TRBJ1-2, with 7 bases fitting TRBD1. This CDR3 contains 13 residues. Germline lookup yields CDR1 SGHRS and CDR2 YFSETQ. V lost 4 bases to trimming and J lost 3 bases; unmatched junction nucleotides: 3. The CDR3 sequence: CASSHGTDYGYTF. The DNA of the CDR3 is TGCGCCAGCAGCCACGGGACAGACTATGGCTACACCTTC.

The CDR3 coding sequence is TGCGCCAGCAGTGTCGACGGCAATCAGCCCCAGCATTTT. This gives the protein CASSVDGNQPQHF. The chain employs TRBV10-1 and TRBJ1-5; no clear D gene. Per germline, CDR1 WNHNN and CDR2 SYGVQD (reference sequence). The CDR3 has 13 residues. V lost 4 bases to trimming and J lost 2 bases, with 6 bases between them.

This chain uses TRBV30 with TRBJ1-2, with TRBD1 identical over 7 bases. In germline, CDR1 is GTSNPN, CDR2 SVGIG (reference sequence). V shed 2 bases and J 5 bases; nucleotides not matched to a gene: 11. CDR3 length: 15 residues. The CDR3 DNA reads as TGTGCCTGGAGTCCCTACTCGACAGGGCCGTATGGCTACACCTTC. It codes for CAWSPYSTGPYGYTF.

The count of this clone is one. The CDR3 sequence: CASGGGGYGYTF. The CDR3 DNA is TGTGCTAGTGGGGGGGGCGGGTATGGCTACACCTTC. The gene calls are TRBV12-5 and TRBJ1-2; D may be TRBD1 (6 bases). CDR3 length: 12 amino acids. CDR1 is LGHNT and CDR2 is FRNRAP in the germline V gene. Trimming left V 6 bases short and J 5 bases short, with 10 bases between.

The chain combines TRBV5-6 with TRBJ1-1; D is unresolved. The CDR3 runs 15 residues. From germline, CDR1 is SGHDT and CDR2 YYEEEE. The V end was cut by 0 bases, the J end by 7 bases, with 16 bases between. CDR3 coding DNA: TGTGCCAGCAGCTTGGGTAGGAACATATGGGTTGAAGCTTTCTTT. Its translation: CASSLGRNIWVEAFF.

CDR3 residues: CASSFKPGLAYEQYV. CDR3 sequence (DNA): TGTGCCAGCAGTTTCAAACCGGGACTAGCCTACGAGCAGTACGTC. The chain links TRBV27 to TRBJ2-7; 8 bases map to TRBD2. The V gene's germline CDR1 is MNHEY and CDR2 SMNVEV (reference sequence). The J segment lost 2 bases and the V segment lost 3 bases, leaving 6 bases of the junction unmatched. There are 15 residues in the CDR3.

The gene calls are TRBV7-5 and TRBJ2-7. TRBV7-5 is annotated as a pseudogene. The CDR3 spans 16 residues. CDR3 sequence: CARSLVWWFLSYEQYF. CDR3 DNA sequence: TGTGCCAGAAGCTTAGTTTGGTGGTTTCTTTCCTACGAGCAGTACTTC.

This clone was observed a single time. V is TRBV6-1 and J is TRBJ2-5, with TRBD2 as a possible D gene (5 bases). Trimming stripped 6 bases from V and 4 bases from J, with 9 bases between. CDR3 length: 12 amino acids. Germline CDR1 and CDR2: MNHNS and SASEGT. The CDR3 coding sequence is TGTGCCAGCAGGCCCAGCGGAGAGACCCAGTACTTC. Amino acid sequence: CASRPSGETQYF.

This clone was seen only a few times. The rearrangement uses TRBV18 and TRBJ1-6; 9 bases line up with TRBD1. CDR1 and CDR2 from the germline V gene are KGHSH and LQKENI. J was trimmed by 5 bases and V by 4 bases; bases with no gene match: 0. The CDR3 sequence is 14 residues long. CDR3 nucleotides: TGTGCCAGCTCACGGGACAGGGATAATTCACCCCTCCACTTT. Residues: CASSRDRDNSPLHF.

CDR3 in amino acids: CASSETGYQETQYF. CDR3 DNA sequence: TGTGCCAGCAGCGAGACGGGGTACCAAGAGACCCAGTACTTC. This chain links TRBV9 with TRBJ2-5; TRBD2 is a possible D gene (5 bases). There are 14 residues in the CDR3. Trimming cost V 3 bases and J 0 bases, with 9 bases left between them. Germline V gene data show CDR1 as SGDLS and CDR2 as YYNGEE. The whole variable domain, filled in from reference TRBV9 and TRBJ2-5, reads DSGVTQTPKHLITATGQRVTLRCSPRSGDLSVYWYQQSLDQGLQFLIQYYNGEERAKGNILERFSAQQFPDLHSELNLSSLELGDSALYFCASSETGYQETQYFGPGTRLLVL.

The rearrangement joins TRBV29-1 to TRBJ1-5; the D gene is possibly TRBD1 (6 bases). V lost 7 bases and J 3 bases, leaving 22 bases between the germline ends. CDR1 SQVTM and CDR2 ANQGSEA come from the germline V gene. This CDR3 has 16 residues. The CDR3 here is CSATLQGEGDNQPQHF. Written as DNA, the CDR3 is TGCAGCGCCACCCTACAGGGCGAGGGGGACAATCAGCCCCAGCATTTT. Using reference TRBV29-1 and TRBJ1-5 for the parts outside the CDR3, the full variable domain is SAVISQKPSRDICQRGTSLTIQCQVDSQVTMMFWYRQQPGQSLTLIATANQGSEATYESGFVIDKFPISRPNLTFSTLTVSNMSPEDSSIYLCSATLQGEGDNQPQHFGDGTRLSIL.

The rearrangement joins TRBV5-1 to TRBJ2-2; D possibly corresponds to TRBD2 (6 bases). Deletions cut 4 bases from V and 2 bases from J, with 12 bases between. CDR1 is SGHRS, CDR2 YFSETQ, per germline. This CDR3 region has 15 residues. Here the CDR3 reads CASSKTGTNTGELFF. As DNA, the CDR3 is TGCGCCAGCAGCAAGACCGGGACTAACACCGGGGAGCTGTTTTTT.

The V and J genes are TRBV28 and TRBJ2-7; D is possibly TRBD1 (6 bases). Trimming stripped 2 bases from V and 2 bases from J, with 7 bases between. This CDR3 has 13 residues. The germline gives CDR1 MDHEN, CDR2 SYDVKM. The CDR3 DNA reads TGTGCCAGCAGTTTACAGGGGACCTACGAGCAGTACTTC. Translated, it gives CASSLQGTYEQYF.

The chain has TRBV4-1 and TRBJ2-7; either TRBD1 or TRBD2 may supply D (5 bases each). The V end was cut by 0 bases, the J end by 3 bases, with 15 bases between. The CDR3 is made up of 16 amino acids. Per the germline V gene, CDR1 is MGHRA and CDR2 is YSYEKL. CDR3 in DNA: TGCGCCAGCAGCCAAGATCTGGGGGACGTTTACTACGAGCAGTACTTC. Its translation: CASSQDLGDVYYEQYF.

This clone was seen a single time. The rearrangement links TRBV5-1 to TRBJ2-2; 7 bases align to TRBD1. Trimming took 4 bases from V and 4 from J; bases not matched to a gene: 7. Germline values: CDR1 SGHRS, CDR2 YFSETQ. CDR3 size: 15 residues. This chain's CDR3 is CASSIGQVVTGELFF. The CDR3 region has the DNA TGCGCCAGCAGCATCGGACAGGTGGTCACCGGGGAGCTGTTTTTT. The complete variable domain, with remaining parts taken from reference TRBV5-1 and TRBJ2-2, reads KAGVTQTPRYLIKTRGQQVTLSCSPISGHRSVSWYQQTPGQGLQFLFEYFSETQRNKGNFPGRFSGRQFSNSRSEMNVSTLELGDSALYLCASSIGQVVTGELFFGEGSRLTVL.

The rearrangement uses TRBV6-4 and TRBJ2-7, with D perhaps TRBD2 (5 bases). V lost 4 bases to trimming and J lost 5 bases, with 9 bases between them. CDR1 MRHNA and CDR2 SNTAGT come from the germline V gene. The CDR3 length is 12 residues. The chain's CDR3 is CASSVEDHEQYV. Here the CDR3 DNA reads TGTGCCAGCAGTGTGGAGGACCACGAGCAGTACGTC.

The chain uses TRBV5-1 and TRBJ2-5; 9 nucleotides align to TRBD1. After removal of 3 bases from V and 2 bases from J, the junction contained 5 bases not matched to a gene. The CDR3 has 15 amino acids. CDR1 and CDR2 (germline): SGHRS, YFSETQ. The CDR3 here is CASSSMGQGQETQYF. CDR3 in DNA: TGCGCCAGCAGCTCTATGGGACAGGGACAAGAGACCCAGTACTTC.

The J gene is TRBJ1-5, the V gene TRBV11-2, with 9 bases lining up with TRBD1. V shed 5 bases, J shed 2 bases, and the junction held 4 bases outside the gene matches. The germline gives CDR1 SGHAT, CDR2 FQNNGV. There are 15 residues in the CDR3. DNA of the CDR3: TGTGCCAGCAGCGACGGGACAGGGCGCAATCAGCCCCAGCATTTT. Residues: CASSDGTGRNQPQHF.

This clone ranks as medium-sized. This chain uses TRBV5-1 with TRBJ2-1; D remains unclear. CDR3 length: 15 amino acids. Germline V gene sequence: CDR1 SGHRS, CDR2 YFSETQ. V was shortened by 0 bases and J by 0 bases, with 7 bases between the two germline ends. The CDR3: CASSLAVSSYNEQFF. CDR3 coding DNA: TGCGCCAGCAGCTTGGCGGTAAGCTCCTACAATGAGCAGTTCTTC. Filled out from reference TRBV5-1 and TRBJ2-1, the complete variable domain reads KAGVTQTPRYLIKTRGQQVTLSCSPISGHRSVSWYQQTPGQGLQFLFEYFSETQRNKGNFPGRFSGRQFSNSRSEMNVSTLELGDSALYLCASSLAVSSYNEQFFGPGTRLTVL.